These T cell receptor beta chains were read from a single sample in a study of blood T cell repertoires in COVID-19. Repertoires were generated with immunoSEQ multiplex PCR, while TCRdb's copy carries only in-frame clones and drops some. The data show some 360,000 clones, 85% to 90% seen once. Sequenced input: PBMCs or T cells enriched from blood (not recorded which). The receptors were gathered from a woman aged 25 to 39 who had been exposed to COVID-19. CDR3s include the opening cysteine and the closing phenylalanine or tryptophan. Each record gives: V gene, clone size, D gene, J gene, CDR3 protein, CDR3 DNA. A D gene is named only where the DNA matches it firmly. Size is stated for part of the rows, as once, few or many counts, or as a class when the clone is expanded.

v_call: TRBV19; clone_size: .; d_call: .; j_call: TRBJ1-2; cdr3_aa: CASSIAASGYTF; cdr3_nt: TGTGCCAGTAGTATAGCTGCGTCTGGCTACACCTTC
v_call: TRBV12-3/TRBV12-4; clone_size: .; d_call: .; j_call: TRBJ1-3; cdr3_aa: CASSPSVGNTIYF; cdr3_nt: TGTGCCAGCAGCCCTTCTGTCGGAAACACCATATATTTT
v_call: TRBV5-1; clone_size: .; d_call: TRBD2; j_call: TRBJ2-1; cdr3_aa: CASSLVSTSGSNEQFF; cdr3_nt: TGCGCCAGCAGCTTGGTCTCGACTAGCGGGAGCAATGAGCAGTTCTTC
v_call: TRBV7-9; clone_size: .; d_call: .; j_call: TRBJ2-1; cdr3_aa: CASSPQYNEQFF; cdr3_nt: TGTGCCAGCAGCCCTCAGTACAATGAGCAGTTCTTC
v_call: TRBV6-5; clone_size: .; d_call: TRBD1; j_call: TRBJ1-2; cdr3_aa: CASNPRDRGLGYTF; cdr3_nt: TGTGCCAGCAACCCCCGGGACAGGGGGCTAGGCTACACCTTC
v_call: TRBV27; clone_size: .; d_call: .; j_call: TRBJ2-5; cdr3_aa: CASSRTAALFDQETQYF; cdr3_nt: TGTGCCAGCAGCCGGACAGCTGCGCTTTTCGACCAAGAGACCCAGTACTTC
v_call: TRBV19; clone_size: .; d_call: .; j_call: TRBJ1-4; cdr3_aa: CASSMGQGPEKLFF; cdr3_nt: TGTGCCAGTAGTATGGGACAAGGTCCCGAAAAACTGTTTTTT
v_call: TRBV7-8; clone_size: few; d_call: .; j_call: TRBJ1-1; cdr3_aa: CASSVQIMNTEAFF; cdr3_nt: TGTGCCAGCAGCGTACAGATTATGAACACTGAAGCTTTCTTT
v_call: TRBV5-1; clone_size: .; d_call: TRBD1; j_call: TRBJ1-1; cdr3_aa: CASSSTSGGTEAFF; cdr3_nt: TGCGCCAGCAGTTCTACCTCAGGGGGGACTGAAGCTTTCTTT
v_call: TRBV12-3/TRBV12-4; clone_size: .; d_call: .; j_call: TRBJ2-2; cdr3_aa: CASSLAPTGELFF; cdr3_nt: TGTGCCAGCAGTTTGGCCCCAACCGGGGAGCTGTTTTTT
v_call: TRBV3-1/TRBV3-2; clone_size: .; d_call: TRBD2; j_call: TRBJ2-1; cdr3_aa: CASGGTSGLNEQFF; cdr3_nt: TGTGCCAGCGGGGGGACTAGCGGGCTCAATGAGCAGTTCTTC
v_call: TRBV27; clone_size: .; d_call: .; j_call: TRBJ1-3; cdr3_aa: CASSPTEPGNTIYF; cdr3_nt: TGTGCCAGCAGCCCCACAGAACCTGGAAACACCATATATTTT
v_call: TRBV10-2; clone_size: .; d_call: TRBD1; j_call: TRBJ1-5; cdr3_aa: CASSELHRGSNQPQHF; cdr3_nt: TGCGCCAGCAGTGAGTTGCACAGGGGAAGCAATCAGCCCCAGCATTTT
v_call: TRBV28; clone_size: .; d_call: .; j_call: TRBJ1-2; cdr3_aa: CASSIDLPPGYGYTF; cdr3_nt: TGTGCCAGCAGTATAGATCTGCCCCCGGGCTATGGCTACACCTTC
v_call: TRBV30; clone_size: .; d_call: TRBD2; j_call: TRBJ2-1; cdr3_aa: CAWSRLAGGSSYNEQFF; cdr3_nt: TGTGCCTGGAGTAGACTAGCGGGAGGGAGCTCCTACAATGAGCAGTTCTTC
v_call: TRBV29-1; clone_size: .; d_call: TRBD2; j_call: TRBJ2-3; cdr3_aa: CSVSGLARDTQYF; cdr3_nt: TGCAGCGTCTCGGGACTAGCAAGAGATACGCAGTATTTT
v_call: TRBV13; clone_size: .; d_call: TRBD2; j_call: TRBJ2-1; cdr3_aa: CASSFSTSGLNNEQFF; cdr3_nt: TGTGCCAGCAGCTTTAGCACTAGCGGGCTAAACAATGAGCAGTTCTTC
v_call: TRBV24-1; clone_size: .; d_call: .; j_call: TRBJ2-7; cdr3_aa: CATSDPMGGSYEQYF; cdr3_nt: TGTGCCACCAGTGACCCCATGGGGGGCTCCTACGAGCAGTACTTC